This T cell receptor (beta chain) was recovered during a study of response to subunit inactivated influenza vaccine. Germline V gene data show CDR1 as SGHRS and CDR2 as YFSETQ. This CDR3 spans 15 amino acids. V was cut by 2 bases and J by 1 base, with 12 bases left in between. About this clonotype itself: What it binds is not known.

TCRdb recomputed calls from the RT-PCR reads with MiXCR, one row per CDR3 protein. The table has about 580,000 distinct CDR3 sequences, around 13% seen once. General study results and limits: Each seasonal flu vaccination may recruit only limited new T cells, authors suggested.

The sample in question was PBMCs from blood, obtained about 13 days after vaccination. The chain recombines TRBV5-1 with TRBJ1-2; D unclear. The receptor was isolated from a man aged 45 to 65 who received an inactivated influenza vaccine. CDR3 protein: CASSFVRNSNYGYTF. In DNA, the CDR3 is TGCGCCAGCAGCTTCGTTCGGAACAGTAACTATGGCTACACCTTC.